A selection of T cell receptor beta chains follows, all from one sample in a study of shared clonotypes between healthy human individuals. Repertoires were generated with immunoSEQ multiplex PCR, while TCRdb's copy carries only in-frame clones and drops some. The repertoire has about 560,000 clones, roughly 72% of them found once; the top ten carry approximately 12%. Specimen: PBMCs. The receptor set was obtained from a woman aged 40-49 years in good health. Some clones in this sample may be carry-over from other donors' samples. CDR3s include the opening cysteine and the closing phenylalanine or tryptophan.

V: TRBV9
J: TRBJ2-1
CDR3: CASSVGIGASNEQFF

V: TRBV6-1
J: TRBJ2-5
CDR3: CASSHGQGALETQYF

V: TRBV29-1
J: NA
CDR3: CSVASVAYEQYF

V: TRBV10-3
J: TRBJ1-1
CDR3: CAISGSVGTSEAFF

V: TRBV7-9
J: TRBJ1-2
CDR3: CALQGAHGYTF

V: TRBV7-8
J: TRBJ1-5
CDR3: CASSTDRGSGIYQPQHF

V: TRBV10-3
J: TRBJ2-7
CDR3: CAISDPGLSDEQYF

V: TRBV21-1
J: TRBJ2-3
CDR3: CASSNDRSSGSTDTQYF

V: TRBV4-2
J: TRBJ2-5
CDR3: CASSQGGADQETQYF

V: TRBV6-1
J: TRBJ1-2
CDR3: CASSGPGQTTLWLRTF

V: TRBV5-1
J: TRBJ2-5
CDR3: CASSLTPPGGRQETQYF

V: TRBV6-1
J: TRBJ2-7
CDR3: CASSGPSGRAEKNEQYF

V: TRBV11-3
J: TRBJ2-1
CDR3: CASSLRPSANEQFF

V: TRBV4-2
J: TRBJ1-5
CDR3: CASSRGGKQPQHF

V: TRBV7-9
J: TRBJ2-5
CDR3: CASSLGGGAQETQYF

V: TRBV10-2
J: TRBJ1-1
CDR3: CASKPTGEDTEAFF